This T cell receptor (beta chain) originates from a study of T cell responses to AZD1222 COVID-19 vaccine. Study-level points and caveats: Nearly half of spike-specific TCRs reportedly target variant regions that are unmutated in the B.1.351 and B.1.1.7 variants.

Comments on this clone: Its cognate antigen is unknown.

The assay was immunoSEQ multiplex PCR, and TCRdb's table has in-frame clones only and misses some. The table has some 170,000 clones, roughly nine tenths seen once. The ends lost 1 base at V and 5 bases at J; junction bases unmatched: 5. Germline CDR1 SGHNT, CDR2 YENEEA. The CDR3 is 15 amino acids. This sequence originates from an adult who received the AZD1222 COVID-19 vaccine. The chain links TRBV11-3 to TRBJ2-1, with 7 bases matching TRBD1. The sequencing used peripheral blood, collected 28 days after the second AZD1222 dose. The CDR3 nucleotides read TGTGCCAGCAGCTTAGGAAGGGGGCGCCACAATGAGCAGTTCTTC. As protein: CASSLGRGRHNEQFF.